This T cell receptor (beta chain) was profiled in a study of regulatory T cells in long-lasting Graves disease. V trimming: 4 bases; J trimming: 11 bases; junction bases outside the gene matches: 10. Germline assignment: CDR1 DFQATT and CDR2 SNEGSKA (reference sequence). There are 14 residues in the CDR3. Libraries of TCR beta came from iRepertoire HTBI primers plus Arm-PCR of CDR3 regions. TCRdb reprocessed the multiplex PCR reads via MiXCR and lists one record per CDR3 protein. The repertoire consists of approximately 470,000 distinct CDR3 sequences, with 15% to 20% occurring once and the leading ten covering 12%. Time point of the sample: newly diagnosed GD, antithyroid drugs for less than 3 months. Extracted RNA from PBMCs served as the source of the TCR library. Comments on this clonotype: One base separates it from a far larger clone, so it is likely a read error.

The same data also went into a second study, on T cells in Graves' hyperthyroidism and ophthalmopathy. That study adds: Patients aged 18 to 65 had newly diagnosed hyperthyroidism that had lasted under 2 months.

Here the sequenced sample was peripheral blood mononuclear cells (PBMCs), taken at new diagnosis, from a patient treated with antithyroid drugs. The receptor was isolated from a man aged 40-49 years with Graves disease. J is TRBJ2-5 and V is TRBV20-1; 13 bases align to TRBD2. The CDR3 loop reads CSATGLAGFNEQYF. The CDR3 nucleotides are TGCAGTGCTACGGGACTAGCGGGATTCAATGAGCAGTACTTC.